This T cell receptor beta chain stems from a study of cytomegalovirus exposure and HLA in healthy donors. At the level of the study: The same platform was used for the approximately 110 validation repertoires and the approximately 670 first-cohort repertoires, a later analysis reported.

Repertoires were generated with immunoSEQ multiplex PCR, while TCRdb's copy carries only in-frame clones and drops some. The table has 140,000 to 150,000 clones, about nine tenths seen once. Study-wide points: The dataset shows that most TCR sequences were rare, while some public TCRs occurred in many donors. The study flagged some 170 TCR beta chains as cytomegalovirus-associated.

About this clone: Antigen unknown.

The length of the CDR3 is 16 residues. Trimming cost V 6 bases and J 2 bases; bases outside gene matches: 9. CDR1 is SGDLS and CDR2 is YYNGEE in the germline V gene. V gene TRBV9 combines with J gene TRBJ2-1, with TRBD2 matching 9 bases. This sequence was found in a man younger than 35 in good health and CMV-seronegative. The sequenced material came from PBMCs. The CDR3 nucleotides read TGTGCCAGCAACCAGACTAGCGGATTTACCTACAATGAGCAGTTCTTC. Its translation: CASNQTSGFTYNEQFF.